This entry describes one TCR beta chain. The CDR3 spans 15 residues. V dropped 8 bases and J dropped 0; count of bases not matched to a gene: 4. Next came a second PCR, run for about 6 to 12 cycles, which used a sample-barcoded 5' primer along with a J-beta primer mix. A single record per CDR3 protein comes from TCRdb applying MiXCR to the 5' RACE reads. Of about 720,000 distinct CDR3 sequences in the sample, 22% are singletons; the top ten hold 22%. These data are taken from a study of blood T cells in healthy people across ages. This clonotype originated in a man aged 65 to 79 in good health. The chain combines TRBV12-3 or TRBV12-4 with TRBJ2-1, with 10 bases aligning to TRBD2. Sequencing was performed on blood. The CDR3 DNA sequence: TGTGCCAGCCGAGCGGGGGGGCGCTCCTACAATGAGCAGTTCTTC. It translates to CASRAGGRSYNEQFF.